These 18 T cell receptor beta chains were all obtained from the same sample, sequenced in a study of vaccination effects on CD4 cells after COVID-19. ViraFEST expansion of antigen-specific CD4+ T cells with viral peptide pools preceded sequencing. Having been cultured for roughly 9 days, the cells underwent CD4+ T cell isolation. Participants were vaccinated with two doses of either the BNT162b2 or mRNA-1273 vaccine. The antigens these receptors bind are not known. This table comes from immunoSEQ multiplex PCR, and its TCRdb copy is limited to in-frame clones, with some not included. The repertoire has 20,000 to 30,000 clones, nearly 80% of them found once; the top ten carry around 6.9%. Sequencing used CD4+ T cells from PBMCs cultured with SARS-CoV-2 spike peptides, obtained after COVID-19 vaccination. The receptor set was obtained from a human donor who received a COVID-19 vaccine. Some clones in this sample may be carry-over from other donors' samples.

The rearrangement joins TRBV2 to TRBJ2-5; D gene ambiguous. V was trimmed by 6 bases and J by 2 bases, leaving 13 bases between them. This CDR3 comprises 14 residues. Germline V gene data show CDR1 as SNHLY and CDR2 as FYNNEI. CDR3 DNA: TGTGCCAGCAGAGAAAGCGCTTTACAAGAGACCCAGTACTTC. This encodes CASRESALQETQYF.

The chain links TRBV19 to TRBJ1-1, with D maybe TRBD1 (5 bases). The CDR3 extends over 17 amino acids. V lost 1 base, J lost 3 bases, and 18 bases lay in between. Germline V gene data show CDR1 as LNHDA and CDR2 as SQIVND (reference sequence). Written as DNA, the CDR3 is TGTGCCAGTAGTATAGGGGGGACCTCGCCACTGTACACTGAAGCTTTCTTT. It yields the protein CASSIGGTSPLYTEAFF. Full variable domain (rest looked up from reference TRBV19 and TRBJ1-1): DGGITQSPKYLFRKEGQNVTLSCEQNLNHDAMYWYRQDPGQGLRLIYYSQIVNDFQKGDIAEGYSVSREKKESFPLTVTSAQKNPTAFYLCASSIGGTSPLYTEAFFGQGTRLTVV.

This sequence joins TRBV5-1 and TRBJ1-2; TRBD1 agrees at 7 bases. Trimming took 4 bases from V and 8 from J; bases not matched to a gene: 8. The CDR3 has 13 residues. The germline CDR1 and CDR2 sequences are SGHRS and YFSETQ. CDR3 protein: CASSQGGQEGYTF. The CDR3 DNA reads TGCGCCAGCAGCCAGGGCGGACAGGAAGGCTACACCTTC.

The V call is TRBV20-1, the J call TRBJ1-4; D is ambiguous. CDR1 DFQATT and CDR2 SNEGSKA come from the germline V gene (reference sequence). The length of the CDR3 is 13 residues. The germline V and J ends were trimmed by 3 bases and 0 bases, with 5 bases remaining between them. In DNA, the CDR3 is TGCAGTGCTAGTGCGGCAACTAATGAAAAACTGTTTTTT. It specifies CSASAATNEKLFF.

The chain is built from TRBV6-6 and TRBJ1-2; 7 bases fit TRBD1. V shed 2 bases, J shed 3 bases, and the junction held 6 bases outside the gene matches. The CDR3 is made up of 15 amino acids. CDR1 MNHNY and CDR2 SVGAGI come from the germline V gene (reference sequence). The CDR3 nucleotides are TGTGCCAGCAGTTACCGGACAGGAACATACTATGGCTACACCTTC. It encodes CASSYRTGTYYGYTF.

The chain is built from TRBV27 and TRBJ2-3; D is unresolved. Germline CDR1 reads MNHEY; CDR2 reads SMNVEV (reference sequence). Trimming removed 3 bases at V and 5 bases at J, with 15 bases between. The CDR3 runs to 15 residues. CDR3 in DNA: TGTGCCAGCAGTTTGGGGTCCCTGAGGAGAGATACGCAGTATTTT. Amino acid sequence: CASSLGSLRRDTQYF.

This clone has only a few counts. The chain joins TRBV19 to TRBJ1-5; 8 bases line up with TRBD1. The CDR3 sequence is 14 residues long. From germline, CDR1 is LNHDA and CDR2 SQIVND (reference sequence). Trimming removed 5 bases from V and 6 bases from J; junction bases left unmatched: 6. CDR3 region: CASSVTGAGQPQHF. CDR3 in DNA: TGTGCCAGTAGTGTGACAGGGGCGGGTCAGCCCCAGCATTTT.

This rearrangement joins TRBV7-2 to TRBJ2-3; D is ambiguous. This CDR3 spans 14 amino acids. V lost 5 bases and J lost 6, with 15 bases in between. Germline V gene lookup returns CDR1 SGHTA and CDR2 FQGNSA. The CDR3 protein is CASSPPPLGDTQYF. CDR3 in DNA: TGTGCCAGCAGCCCGCCACCCCTGGGGGATACGCAGTATTTT.

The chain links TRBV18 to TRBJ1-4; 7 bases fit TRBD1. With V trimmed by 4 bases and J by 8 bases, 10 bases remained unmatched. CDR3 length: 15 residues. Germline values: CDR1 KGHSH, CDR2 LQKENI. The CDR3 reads CASSRNRDSPEKLFF. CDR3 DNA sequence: TGTGCCAGCTCACGCAACCGGGACAGCCCCGAAAAACTGTTTTTT.

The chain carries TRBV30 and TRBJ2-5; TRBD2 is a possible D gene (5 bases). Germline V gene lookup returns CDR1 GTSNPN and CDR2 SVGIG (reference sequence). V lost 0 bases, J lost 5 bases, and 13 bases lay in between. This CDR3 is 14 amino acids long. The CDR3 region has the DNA TGTGCCTGGAGTGTATGGGCTAGCTCCGAGACCCAGTACTTC. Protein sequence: CAWSVWASSETQYF.

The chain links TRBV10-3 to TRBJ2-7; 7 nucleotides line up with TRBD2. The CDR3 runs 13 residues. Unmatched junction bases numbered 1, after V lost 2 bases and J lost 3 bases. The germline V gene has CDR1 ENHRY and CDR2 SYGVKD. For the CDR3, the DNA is TGTGCCATCAGTGAGGGGGGGGGCTACGAGCAGTACGTC. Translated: CAISEGGGYEQYV.

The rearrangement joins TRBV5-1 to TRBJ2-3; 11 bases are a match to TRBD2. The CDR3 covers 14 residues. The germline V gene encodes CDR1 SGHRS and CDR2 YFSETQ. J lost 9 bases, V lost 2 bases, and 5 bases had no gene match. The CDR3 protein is CASSFSGGAGTQYF. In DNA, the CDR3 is TGCGCCAGCAGCTTTAGCGGGGGGGCCGGAACGCAGTATTTT. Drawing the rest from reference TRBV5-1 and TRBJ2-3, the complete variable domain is KAGVTQTPRYLIKTRGQQVTLSCSPISGHRSVSWYQQTPGQGLQFLFEYFSETQRNKGNFPGRFSGRQFSNSRSEMNVSTLELGDSALYLCASSFSGGAGTQYFGPGTRLTVL.

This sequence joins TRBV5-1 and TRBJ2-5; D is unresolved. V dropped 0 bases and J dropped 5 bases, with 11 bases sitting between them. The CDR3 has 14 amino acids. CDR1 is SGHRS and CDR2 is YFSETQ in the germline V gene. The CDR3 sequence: CASSLGPLGETQYF. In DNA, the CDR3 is TGCGCCAGCAGCTTGGGACCACTCGGGGAGACCCAGTACTTC.

In DNA, the CDR3 is TGCGCCAGCAGCTCGACCAGGCGGGGGGGCGGTGAGCAGTTCTTC. Translation: CASSSTRRGGGEQFF. This sequence joins TRBV5-1 and TRBJ2-1; 9 bases are shared with TRBD2. The CDR3 is 15 residues long. Germline loops: CDR1 SGHRS, CDR2 YFSETQ. Trimming at V came to 3 bases and at J to 9 bases, leaving 10 bases not matched to a gene.

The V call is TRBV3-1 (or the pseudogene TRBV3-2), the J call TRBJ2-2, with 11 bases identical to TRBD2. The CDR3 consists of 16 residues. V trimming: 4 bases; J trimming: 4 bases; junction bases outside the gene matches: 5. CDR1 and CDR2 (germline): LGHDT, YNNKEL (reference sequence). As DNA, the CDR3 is TGTGCCAGCAGCCCCCCTGGACTAGCGGGCACCGGGGAGCTGTTTTTT. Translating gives CASSPPGLAGTGELFF.

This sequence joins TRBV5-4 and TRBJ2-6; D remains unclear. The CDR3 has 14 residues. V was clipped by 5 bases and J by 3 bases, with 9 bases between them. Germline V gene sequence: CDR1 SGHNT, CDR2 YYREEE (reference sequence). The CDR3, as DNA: TGTGCCAGCAGAGGGAATGATGGGGCCAACGTCCTGACTTTC. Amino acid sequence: CASRGNDGANVLTF.

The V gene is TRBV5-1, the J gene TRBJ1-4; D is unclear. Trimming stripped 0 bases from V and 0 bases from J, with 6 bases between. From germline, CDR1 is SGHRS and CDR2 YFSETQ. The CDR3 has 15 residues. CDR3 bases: TGCGCCAGCAGCTTGGACACTGCAACTAATGAAAAACTGTTTTTT. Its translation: CASSLDTATNEKLFF.

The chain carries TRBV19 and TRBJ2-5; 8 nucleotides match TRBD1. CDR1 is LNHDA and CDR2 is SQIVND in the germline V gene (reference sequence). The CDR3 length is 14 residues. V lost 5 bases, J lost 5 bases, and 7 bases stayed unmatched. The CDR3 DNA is TGTGCCAGTAGTGACACAGGGGGTCGGGAGACCCAGTACTTC. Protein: CASSDTGGRETQYF.